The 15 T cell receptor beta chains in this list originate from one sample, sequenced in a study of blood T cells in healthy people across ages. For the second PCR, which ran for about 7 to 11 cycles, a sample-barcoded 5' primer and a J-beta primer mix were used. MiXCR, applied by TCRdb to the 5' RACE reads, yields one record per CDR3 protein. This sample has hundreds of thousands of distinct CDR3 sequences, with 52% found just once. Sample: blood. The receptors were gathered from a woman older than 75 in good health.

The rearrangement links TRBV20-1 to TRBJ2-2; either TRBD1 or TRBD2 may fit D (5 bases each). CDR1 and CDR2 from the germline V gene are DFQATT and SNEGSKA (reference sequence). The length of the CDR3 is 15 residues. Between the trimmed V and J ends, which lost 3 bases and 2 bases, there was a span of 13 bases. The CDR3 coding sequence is TGCAGTGCTAGGTCCCCGGGACGCAACACCGGGGAGCTGTTTTTT. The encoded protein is CSARSPGRNTGELFF.

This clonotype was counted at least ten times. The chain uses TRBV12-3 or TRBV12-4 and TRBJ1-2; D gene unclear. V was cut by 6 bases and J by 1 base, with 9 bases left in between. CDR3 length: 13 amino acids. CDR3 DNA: TGTGCCAGCAGCATGGACTTTAACTATGGCTACACCTTC. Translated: CASSMDFNYGYTF.

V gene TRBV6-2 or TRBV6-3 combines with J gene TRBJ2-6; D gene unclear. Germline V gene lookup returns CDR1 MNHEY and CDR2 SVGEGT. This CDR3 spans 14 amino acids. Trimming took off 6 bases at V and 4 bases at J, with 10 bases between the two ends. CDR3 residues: CASRPDGGANVLTF. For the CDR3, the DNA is TGTGCCAGCAGACCCGATGGAGGGGCCAACGTCCTGACTTTC.

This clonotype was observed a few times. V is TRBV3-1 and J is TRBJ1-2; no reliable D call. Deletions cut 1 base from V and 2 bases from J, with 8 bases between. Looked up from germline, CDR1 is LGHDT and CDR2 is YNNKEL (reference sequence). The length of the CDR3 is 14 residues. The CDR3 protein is CASSQGGPNYGYTF. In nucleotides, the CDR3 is TGTGCCAGCAGCCAAGGCGGACCGAACTATGGCTACACCTTC.

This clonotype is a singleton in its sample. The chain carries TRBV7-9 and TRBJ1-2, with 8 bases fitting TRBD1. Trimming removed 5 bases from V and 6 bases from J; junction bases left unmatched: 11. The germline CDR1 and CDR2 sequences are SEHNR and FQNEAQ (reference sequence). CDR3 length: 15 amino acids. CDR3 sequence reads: CASSARQGRIDGYTF. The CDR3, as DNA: TGTGCCAGCAGCGCCCGACAGGGGAGGATTGATGGCTACACCTTC.

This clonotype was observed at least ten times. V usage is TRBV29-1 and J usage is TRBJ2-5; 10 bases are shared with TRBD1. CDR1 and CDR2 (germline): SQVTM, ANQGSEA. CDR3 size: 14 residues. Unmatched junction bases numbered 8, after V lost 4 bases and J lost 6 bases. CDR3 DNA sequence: TGCAGCGTTGGGACAGGGGGGGCCCGTAAGACCCAGTACTTC. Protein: CSVGTGGARKTQYF.

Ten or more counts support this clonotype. The CDR3 sequence is CSGTGTDTYGYTF. The CDR3 coding sequence is TGCAGCGGAACCGGGACTGACACCTATGGCTACACCTTC. The V call is TRBV29-1, the J call TRBJ1-2; TRBD1 might be the D (5 bases). The CDR3 consists of 13 residues. V lost 7 bases to trimming and J lost 4 bases, with 16 bases between them. Germline V CDR1 and CDR2: SQVTM, ANQGSEA.

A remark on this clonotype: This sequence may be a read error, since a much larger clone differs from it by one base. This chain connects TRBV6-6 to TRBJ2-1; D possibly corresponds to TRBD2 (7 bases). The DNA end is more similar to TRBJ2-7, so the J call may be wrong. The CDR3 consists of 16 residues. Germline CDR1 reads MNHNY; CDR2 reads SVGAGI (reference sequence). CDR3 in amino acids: CASSYSGGGIFNEQYF. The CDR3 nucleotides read TGTGCCAGCAGTTACTCGGGAGGGGGAATCTTCAATGAGCAGTACTTC.

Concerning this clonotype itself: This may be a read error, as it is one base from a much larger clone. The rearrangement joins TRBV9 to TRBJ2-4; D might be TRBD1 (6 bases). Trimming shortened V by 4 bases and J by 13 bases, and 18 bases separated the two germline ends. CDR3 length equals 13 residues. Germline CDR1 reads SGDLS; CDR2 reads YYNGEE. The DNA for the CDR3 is TGTGCCAGCAGCACGGACAGAAACAATGAGCAGTACTTC. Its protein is CASSTDRNNEQYF.

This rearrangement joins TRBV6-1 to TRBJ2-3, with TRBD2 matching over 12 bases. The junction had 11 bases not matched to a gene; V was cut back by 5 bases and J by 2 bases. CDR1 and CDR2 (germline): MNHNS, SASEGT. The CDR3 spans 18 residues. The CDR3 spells CASSTGTSGLRLTDTQYF. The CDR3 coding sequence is TGTGCCAGCAGTACCGGGACTAGCGGGCTTCGACTCACAGATACGCAGTATTTT.

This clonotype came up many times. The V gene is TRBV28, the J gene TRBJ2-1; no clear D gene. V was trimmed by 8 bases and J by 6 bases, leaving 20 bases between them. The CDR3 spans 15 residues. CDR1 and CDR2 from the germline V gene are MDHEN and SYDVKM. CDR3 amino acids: CASCLLSPTGNEQFF. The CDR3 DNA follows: TGTGCCAGCTGCCTCCTCAGCCCTACCGGCAATGAGCAGTTCTTC.

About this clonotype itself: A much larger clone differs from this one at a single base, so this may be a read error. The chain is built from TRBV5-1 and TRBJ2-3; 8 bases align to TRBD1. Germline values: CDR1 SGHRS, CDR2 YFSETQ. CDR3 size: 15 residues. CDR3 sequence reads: CAGSSGGASTDTQYF. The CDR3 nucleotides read TGCGCCGGCAGCTCAGGGGGCGCGAGCACAGATACGCAGTATTTT. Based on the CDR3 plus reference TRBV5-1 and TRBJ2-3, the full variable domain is KAGVTQTPRYLIKTRGQQVTLSCSPISGHRSVSWYQQTPGQGLQFLFEYFSETQRNKGNFPGRFSGRQFSNSRSEMNVSTLELGDSALYLCAGSSGGASTDTQYFGPGTRLTVL.

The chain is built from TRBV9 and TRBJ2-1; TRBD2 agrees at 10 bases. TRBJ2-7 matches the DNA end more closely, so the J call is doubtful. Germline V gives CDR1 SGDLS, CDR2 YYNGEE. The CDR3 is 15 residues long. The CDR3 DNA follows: TGTGCCAGCAGTAGAGCCGGGACTAGCGATGATGAGCAGTACTTC. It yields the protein CASSRAGTSDDEQYF.

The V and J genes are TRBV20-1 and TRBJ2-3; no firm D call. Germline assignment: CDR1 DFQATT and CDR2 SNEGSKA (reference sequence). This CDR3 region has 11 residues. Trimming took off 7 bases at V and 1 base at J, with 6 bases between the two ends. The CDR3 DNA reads TGCAGTGTGATCCGCACAGATACGCAGTATTTT. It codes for CSVIRTDTQYF.

CDR3 coding DNA: TGTGCCATCAGTGAGTTTCGGGACAAATCCTACGAGCAGTACTTC. This encodes CAISEFRDKSYEQYF. J is TRBJ2-7 and V is TRBV10-3; TRBD1 is a possible D gene (6 bases). V was shortened by 1 base and J by 1 base, with 11 bases between the two germline ends. This CDR3 contains 15 residues. Germline-derived CDR1 and CDR2 are ENHRY and SYGVKD.